Shown below are 17 T cell receptor beta chains from a single sample sequenced in a study of blood T cells in healthy people across ages. Together with a sample-barcoded 5' primer, a J-beta primer mix was included in a second PCR lasting about 7 to 12 cycles. TCRdb fed the 5' RACE reads into MiXCR, producing one record per CDR3 protein. The data contain some 1.6 million distinct CDR3 sequences, almost 35% of them singletons. The specimen was blood. The receptors were sampled from a woman aged 30 to 39 in good health.

The V call is TRBV9, the J call TRBJ2-1; D possibly corresponds to TRBD1 (6 bases). V lost 0 bases and J 9 bases, leaving 10 bases between the germline ends. Germline CDR1 and CDR2: SGDLS and YYNGEE. The CDR3 length is 13 residues. CDR3 loop: CASSVATGTEQFF. In nucleotides, the CDR3 is TGTGCCAGCAGCGTAGCAACAGGGACTGAGCAGTTCTTC.

On this clonotype itself: One end of the junction varies from germline; a read error may be responsible. This rearrangement joins TRBV9 to TRBJ2-4; no clear D. Per germline, CDR1 SGDLS and CDR2 YYNGEE. This CDR3 region has 14 residues. The CDR3 sequence: CACSVQDLGNIQYF. The CDR3 DNA reads as TGTGCCTGCAGCGTACAAGACTTAGGTAACATTCAGTACTTC.

This clonotype was detected only once. The rearrangement joins TRBV20-1 to TRBJ1-5, with a weak D call TRBD1 (5 bases). V lost 0 bases and J 4 bases, leaving 10 bases between the germline ends. CDR1 and CDR2 (germline): DFQATT, SNEGSKA (reference sequence). The CDR3 loop spans 14 amino acids. CDR3 sequence (DNA): TGCAGTGCTAGAGAGGGGGGTAGGAATCAGCCCCAGCATTTT. Translation gives CSAREGGRNQPQHF.

The rearrangement uses TRBV2 and TRBJ1-1; D is ambiguous. The CDR3 totals 15 residues. Per the germline V gene, CDR1 is SNHLY and CDR2 is FYNNEI. V lost 6 bases to trimming and J lost 1 base, with 15 bases between them. The CDR3: CASSIGRQGNTEAFF. The CDR3, as DNA: TGTGCCAGCAGCATCGGGCGTCAAGGGAACACTGAAGCTTTCTTT.

This clonotype has a handful of counts. The gene calls are TRBV28 and TRBJ2-6; 8 bases are a match to TRBD1. This CDR3 spans 17 amino acids. CDR1 is MDHEN, CDR2 SYDVKM, per germline. Trimming took 7 bases from V and 3 from J; bases not matched to a gene: 11. The CDR3: CASKDGSGGHGANVLTF. CDR3 DNA: TGTGCCAGCAAAGACGGGTCAGGGGGCCATGGGGCCAACGTCCTGACTTTC.

The chain uses TRBV20-1 and TRBJ1-2, with D possibly matching TRBD1 (6 bases). This CDR3 has 14 amino acids. Trimming shortened V by 4 bases and J by 3 bases, and 15 bases separated the two germline ends. Germline V CDR1 and CDR2: DFQATT, SNEGSKA (reference sequence). As DNA, the CDR3 is TGCAGTGCTACCCCCGGAGGGGGGGACTATGGCTACACCTTC. Its protein product is CSATPGGGDYGYTF.

This sequence joins TRBV5-1 and TRBJ2-1; the match to TRBD2 covers 10 bases. Losses at the gene ends were 5 bases for V and 2 bases for J; bases not matched to a gene: 10. The CDR3 has 17 residues. CDR1 and CDR2 from the germline V gene are SGHRS and YFSETQ. The CDR3 reads CASRLGLAGDPYNEQFF. CDR3 coding DNA: TGCGCCAGCAGACTCGGCCTAGCGGGGGACCCCTACAATGAGCAGTTCTTC.

The chain has TRBV20-1 and TRBJ1-2; 9 bases match TRBD1. The V segment lost 2 bases and the J segment 8 bases; nucleotides outside the gene matches: 9. This CDR3 contains 14 residues. Looked up from germline, CDR1 is DFQATT and CDR2 is SNEGSKA (reference sequence). CDR3 coding DNA: TGCAGTGCTAGACTTCAACAGGGGGCGCGCGGCTACACCTTC. This translates into CSARLQQGARGYTF.

The chain couples TRBV27 to TRBJ1-1; 9 positions match TRBD1. The CDR3 has 14 amino acids. V dropped 5 bases and J dropped 4; count of bases not matched to a gene: 5. Germline values: CDR1 MNHEY, CDR2 SMNVEV (reference sequence). The CDR3 coding sequence is TGTGCCAGCAGTATCAGACAGGGGGTCACTGAAGCTTTCTTT. This sequence encodes CASSIRQGVTEAFF.

Regarding this clonotype: This may stem from a read error, because a much larger clone lies one nucleotide away. Since the CDR3 does not end with the conserved phenylalanine or tryptophan, this likely comes from a read error. This chain uses TRBV6-1 with TRBJ2-4; D may be TRBD2 (5 bases). The J call may be incorrect, as the DNA end agrees better with TRBJ2-7. Germline V CDR1 and CDR2: MNHNS, SASEGT. This CDR3 is 12 amino acids long. The CDR3 DNA sequence: TGTGCCAGCACTATCGACTACTACGAGCAGTACTGC. Protein: CASTIDYYEQYC.

This clonotype was counted many times. The genes are TRBV11-1 and TRBJ2-5, with D uncertain. V lost 4 bases and J lost 6, with 12 bases in between. This CDR3 is built from 13 residues. In germline, CDR1 is SGHAT, CDR2 FQDESV (reference sequence). CDR3 sequence (DNA): TGTGCCAGCAGCTCCACGTCCTGGAAGACCCAGTACTTC. Its translation is CASSSTSWKTQYF.

This clonotype was detected only a few times. V usage is TRBV7-3 and J usage is TRBJ2-3, with 7 bases aligning to TRBD1. The CDR3 has 15 residues. J gave up 6 bases and V 5 bases, and 11 bases lay outside the gene matches. The germline V gene encodes CDR1 SGHTA and CDR2 FQGTGA. CDR3 DNA: TGTGCCAGCAGCATCGGGACAGTGACGGGGGATACGCAGTATTTT. Protein: CASSIGTVTGDTQYF.

This clonotype was seen more than once but under ten times. The chain links TRBV7-2 to TRBJ2-7; D gene ambiguous. V shed 4 bases and J shed 0 bases, with 7 bases lying between them. The CDR3 has 13 residues. CDR1 and CDR2 (germline): SGHTA, FQGNSA. CDR3 loop: CASSYWDSYEQYF. The CDR3 DNA is TGTGCCAGCAGCTACTGGGACTCCTACGAGCAGTACTTC. Full variable domain (rest looked up from reference TRBV7-2 and TRBJ2-7): GAGVSQSPSNKVTEKGKDVELRCDPISGHTALYWYRQSLGQGLEFLIYFQGNSAPDKSGLPSDRFSAERTGGSVSTLTIQRTQQEDSAVYLCASSYWDSYEQYFGPGTRLTVT.

The chain uses TRBV12-3 or TRBV12-4 and TRBJ1-2; D is ambiguous. The CDR3 consists of 15 residues. V gave up 3 bases and J gave up 4 bases, with 15 bases separating them. As DNA, the CDR3 is TGTGCCAGCAGTTTCTCTGGCAGAAATAGCTATGGCTACACCTTC. This codes for CASSFSGRNSYGYTF.

This clonotype was picked up many times. J is TRBJ2-1 and V is TRBV12-3 or TRBV12-4; a possible D gene is TRBD1 (5 bases). The CDR3 runs 15 residues. The V gene lost 5 bases and the J gene lost 1 base, with 12 bases spanning the gap. CDR3 in DNA: TGTGCCAGCAGTCGGACACAGGAATCCTACAATGAGCAGTTCTTC. This codes for CASSRTQESYNEQFF.

This clonotype was detected ten times or more. The V and J genes are TRBV20-1 and TRBJ2-5, with 7 bases that match TRBD1. V shed 6 bases and J 0 bases; nucleotides not matched to a gene: 4. Germline CDR1 DFQATT, CDR2 SNEGSKA (reference sequence). The CDR3 has 13 amino acids. CDR3 nucleotide sequence: TGCAGTGCACTACAGGGGAACCAAGAGACCCAGTACTTC. Protein sequence: CSALQGNQETQYF.

This clonotype was seen only a few times. This chain uses TRBV5-1 with TRBJ2-2; 15 bases map to TRBD2. Per the germline V gene, CDR1 is SGHRS and CDR2 is YFSETQ. After removal of 3 bases from V and 4 bases from J, the junction contained 7 bases not matched to a gene. This CDR3 contains 18 residues. CDR3 in DNA: TGCGCCAGCAGCTCCGGACTAGCGGGAGGGCGCATCACCGGGGAGCTGTTTTTT. Its translation is CASSSGLAGGRITGELFF.